The source of this T cell receptor (beta chain) is a study of CD8 T cells in ankylosing spondylitis. Study outcomes and limitations: Disease-linked clones bore a CD8+ phenotype and were relatively rare in peripheral blood. Roughly eight highly homologous variants made up a TCR beta motif that seemed to typify ankylosing spondylitis blood.

TCRdb re-called the 5' RACE reads through MiXCR, storing one row per CDR3 protein. The sample includes approximately 190,000 distinct CDR3 sequences, 13% seen only once; the top ten take approximately 11%. The ends were cut back, 0 bases at V and 6 bases at J, with 18 bases in the middle. The CDR3 covers 17 residues. Germline V gene lookup returns CDR1 SGHAT and CDR2 FQNNGV. For this clonotype: Its antigen is unidentified.

Sequencing input: blood, either unsorted or a sorted T cell fraction (not recorded which). The chain carries TRBV11-2 and TRBJ2-1, with D uncertain. The TCR originated in a female donor with ankylosing spondylitis or in good health (not recorded which). CDR3 bases: TGTGCCAGCAGCTTAGAGGGTATGTGGGCCTCATCCAATGAGCAGTTCTTC. Translation gives CASSLEGMWASSNEQFF.